The 2 T cell receptor beta chains given below trace back to one sample, sequenced in a study of siplizumab effects on memory and regulatory T cells. Clones were read by immunoSEQ multiplex PCR, and TCRdb kept only the in-frame ones, dropping some. The profile shows some 100,000 clones, 92% of them singletons. What was sequenced was Tregs sorted from blood. Every receptor here comes from a human donor in good health.

The gene calls are TRBV15 and TRBJ2-2; 12 bases match TRBD2. The CDR3 runs 21 residues. V lost 0 bases, J lost 5 bases, and 16 bases stayed unmatched. Germline CDR1 reads LNHNV; CDR2 reads YYDKDF (reference sequence). The CDR3 region is CATSRERTGGATSGRTGELFF. The CDR3 region has the DNA TGTGCCACCAGCAGAGAACGTACAGGGGGCGCGACTAGCGGGAGAACCGGGGAGCTGTTTTTT.

V is TRBV11-2 and J is TRBJ2-1; 8 bases agree with TRBD2. Germline CDR1 SGHAT, CDR2 FQNNGV. J lost 5 bases, V lost 4 bases, and 13 bases had no gene match. The CDR3 is made up of 17 amino acids. The CDR3 DNA reads as TGTGCCAGCAGCTCCAAGGTTTCGGGGGGGCCCCACAATGAGCAGTTCTTC. Encoded protein: CASSSKVSGGPHNEQFF.